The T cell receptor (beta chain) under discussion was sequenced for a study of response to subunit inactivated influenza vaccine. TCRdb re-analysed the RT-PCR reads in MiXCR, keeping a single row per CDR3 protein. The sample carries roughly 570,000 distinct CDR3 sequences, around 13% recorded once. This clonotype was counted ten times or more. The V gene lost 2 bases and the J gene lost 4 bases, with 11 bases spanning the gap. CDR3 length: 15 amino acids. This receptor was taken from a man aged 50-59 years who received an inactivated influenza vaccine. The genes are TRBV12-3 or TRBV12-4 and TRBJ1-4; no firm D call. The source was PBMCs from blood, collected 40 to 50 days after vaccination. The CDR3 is CASSLFSVDNEKLFF. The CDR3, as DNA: TGTGCCAGCAGTTTATTCTCGGTAGATAATGAAAAACTGTTTTTT.